Reported below is one T cell receptor (beta chain). How the authors handled the data: Using reference gene primer amplification, nucleated cell counts were estimated. Assay: immunoSEQ multiplex PCR; the TCRdb copy retains only in-frame clones and omits some. That table furnishes V, J and clone size, whereas the DNA furnished D and trimming. The sample contains about 140,000 clones, approximately 83% of which appear only once. V shed 1 base and J shed 6 bases, with 18 bases lying between them. This CDR3 region has 16 residues. Per the germline V gene, CDR1 is LNHDA and CDR2 is SQIVND (reference sequence). The data originate from a study of blood T cell repertoires in COVID-19. Turning to the study itself: Specimens from acute and convalescent COVID-19 originated in the United States, Italy and Spain. PBMCs, B-cell-depleted T cells, or T cells were the source of the cDNA or gDNA that made up the material.

What was sequenced was peripheral blood. The TCR originated in an older woman with acute or convalescent COVID-19. The chain has TRBV19 and TRBJ1-1; maybe TRBD1 (6 bases). The CDR3 nucleotides read TGTGCCAGTAGTATAGGCGTACAGGGTCGGAGATCTGAAGCTTTCTTT. It yields the protein CASSIGVQGRRSEAFF.